These T cell receptor beta chains were read from a single sample in a study of PD-1 blockade in mismatch repair-deficient tumors. Generated by immunoSEQ multiplex PCR, the TCRdb table keeps only in-frame clones and is missing some. The sample includes roughly 120,000 clones, about three quarters of them seen just once. The sequencing here drew on peripheral blood, taken 60 weeks after starting pembrolizumab. These receptor sequences come from an adult with mismatch repair-deficient cancer. Each CDR3 is given with its conserved first and last residue. The D gene is left open where the match is weak. Not all rows give a size; the values are once, few, many and, for expanded clones, a class.

>NA|TRBV5-6|NA|TRBJ2-6
CASRESGANVLTF
TGTGCCAGCAGAGAGTCGGGGGCCAACGTCCTGACTTTC
>NA|TRBV7-8|NA|TRBJ2-1
CASSPLSGAYNEQFF
TGTGCCAGCAGCCCATTGTCGGGGGCCTACAATGAGCAGTTCTTC
>NA|TRBV7-6|NA|TRBJ1-4
CASSSLYREKLFF
TGTGCCAGCAGTTCACTCTACAGGGAAAAACTGTTTTTT
>few|TRBV19|NA|TRBJ1-5
CASSFRNQPQHF
TGTGCCAGTAGTTTCAGAAATCAGCCCCAGCATTTT
>NA|TRBV14|NA|TRBJ2-2
CASSQVGTRANTGELFF
TGTGCCAGCAGCCAAGTCGGGACGCGAGCGAACACCGGGGAGCTGTTTTTT
>once|TRBV11-3|TRBD2|TRBJ2-5
CASSPGTSGSVETQYF
TGTGCCAGCAGCCCAGGGACTAGCGGGAGCGTGGAGACCCAGTACTTC
>NA|TRBV5-1|TRBD2|TRBJ2-3
CASSLRGLGSDTQYF
TGCGCCAGCAGCTTGAGGGGACTAGGTTCAGATACGCAGTATTTT
>NA|TRBV7-3|NA|TRBJ1-1
CASSPGRGSWDTEAFF
TGTGCCAGCAGCCCCGGCCGCGGTAGTTGGGACACTGAAGCTTTCTTT
>NA|TRBV5-1|TRBD1|TRBJ2-5
CASSHPGTGNTETQYF
TGCGCCAGCAGCCACCCCGGGACAGGGAACACAGAGACCCAGTACTTC
>NA|TRBV7-9|NA|TRBJ1-1
CASSLAGLGTEAFF
TGTGCCAGCAGCTTAGCAGGTTTGGGCACTGAAGCTTTCTTT
>NA|TRBV6-6|NA|TRBJ2-7
CASRKDSTYEQYF
TGTGCCAGCAGAAAAGACAGTACCTACGAGCAGTACTTC
>few|TRBV30|NA|TRBJ1-1
CAWTVGAEAFF
TGTGCCTGGACGGTGGGGGCTGAAGCTTTCTTT
>NA|TRBV5-4|NA|TRBJ2-1
CASSLELTYNEQFF
TGTGCCAGCAGCTTGGAACTAACCTACAATGAGCAGTTCTTC
>NA|TRBV9|NA|TRBJ2-1
CASSVVGVGQYNEQFF
TGTGCCAGCAGCGTAGTGGGGGTAGGGCAGTACAATGAGCAGTTCTTC